The clone carrying this T cell receptor beta chain has only a few counts. Its antigen is undetermined. The source of the sample is a study of CD8 T cells in Susac syndrome. Study findings and constraints: The study recognized that the number of individuals in its TCR sequencing and HLA analysis was relatively small.

Between the trimmed V and J ends, which lost 3 bases and 1 base, there was a span of 13 bases. The CDR3 is 16 residues long. Germline V gene sequence: CDR1 LNHDA, CDR2 SQIVND (reference sequence). RNA amounts of roughly 0.5 to 1 ug underwent reverse transcription with random hexamers. Amplification of TCR beta CDR3 across 54 Vbeta and 13 Jbeta was performed with immunoSEQ multiplex PCR. One entry per CDR3 protein results from TCRdb running MiXCR on the immunoSEQ multiplex PCR reads. Here the sample spans hundreds of thousands of distinct CDR3 sequences, about 88% being singletons. The sample comprised CD8+ T cells from PBMCs. The TCR was taken from a human donor with multiple sclerosis. The chain recombines TRBV19 with TRBJ1-5; possibly TRBD1 for D (6 bases). The DNA of the CDR3 is TGTGCCAGTAGTATTATTTTTGGGACAAGCAATCAGCCCCAGCATTTT. This sequence encodes CASSIIFGTSNQPQHF.